This TCR beta chain was recorded in a study of blood T cell repertoires in COVID-19. Overall study: The United States, Italy and Spain supplied acute and convalescent COVID-19 samples. Sources were T cells, B-cell-depleted T cells, or PBMCs; the material itself was cDNA or gDNA.

This clone was seen a few times. Per the study methods: Amplification of reference gene primers provided the estimated nucleated cell counts. TCRdb's copy holds only in-frame clones and misses some; the assay was immunoSEQ multiplex PCR. The V and J calls and clone size come from that table; D and trimming were worked out from the DNA. This table has about 59,000 clones, around 67% appearing once. V was pared by 7 bases and J by 6 bases, with 5 bases of the junction left unmatched. The CDR3 loop spans 12 amino acids. Germline CDR1 SEHNR, CDR2 FQNEAQ (reference sequence). V gene TRBV7-9 combines with J gene TRBJ1-2; the match to TRBD1 covers 7 bases. This clonotype was sampled from a woman aged 70-85 years with acute or convalescent COVID-19. The sample taken for sequencing was peripheral blood. DNA of the CDR3: TGTGCCAGCACCGAAACAGGGGATGGCTACACCTTC. Its translation: CASTETGDGYTF.